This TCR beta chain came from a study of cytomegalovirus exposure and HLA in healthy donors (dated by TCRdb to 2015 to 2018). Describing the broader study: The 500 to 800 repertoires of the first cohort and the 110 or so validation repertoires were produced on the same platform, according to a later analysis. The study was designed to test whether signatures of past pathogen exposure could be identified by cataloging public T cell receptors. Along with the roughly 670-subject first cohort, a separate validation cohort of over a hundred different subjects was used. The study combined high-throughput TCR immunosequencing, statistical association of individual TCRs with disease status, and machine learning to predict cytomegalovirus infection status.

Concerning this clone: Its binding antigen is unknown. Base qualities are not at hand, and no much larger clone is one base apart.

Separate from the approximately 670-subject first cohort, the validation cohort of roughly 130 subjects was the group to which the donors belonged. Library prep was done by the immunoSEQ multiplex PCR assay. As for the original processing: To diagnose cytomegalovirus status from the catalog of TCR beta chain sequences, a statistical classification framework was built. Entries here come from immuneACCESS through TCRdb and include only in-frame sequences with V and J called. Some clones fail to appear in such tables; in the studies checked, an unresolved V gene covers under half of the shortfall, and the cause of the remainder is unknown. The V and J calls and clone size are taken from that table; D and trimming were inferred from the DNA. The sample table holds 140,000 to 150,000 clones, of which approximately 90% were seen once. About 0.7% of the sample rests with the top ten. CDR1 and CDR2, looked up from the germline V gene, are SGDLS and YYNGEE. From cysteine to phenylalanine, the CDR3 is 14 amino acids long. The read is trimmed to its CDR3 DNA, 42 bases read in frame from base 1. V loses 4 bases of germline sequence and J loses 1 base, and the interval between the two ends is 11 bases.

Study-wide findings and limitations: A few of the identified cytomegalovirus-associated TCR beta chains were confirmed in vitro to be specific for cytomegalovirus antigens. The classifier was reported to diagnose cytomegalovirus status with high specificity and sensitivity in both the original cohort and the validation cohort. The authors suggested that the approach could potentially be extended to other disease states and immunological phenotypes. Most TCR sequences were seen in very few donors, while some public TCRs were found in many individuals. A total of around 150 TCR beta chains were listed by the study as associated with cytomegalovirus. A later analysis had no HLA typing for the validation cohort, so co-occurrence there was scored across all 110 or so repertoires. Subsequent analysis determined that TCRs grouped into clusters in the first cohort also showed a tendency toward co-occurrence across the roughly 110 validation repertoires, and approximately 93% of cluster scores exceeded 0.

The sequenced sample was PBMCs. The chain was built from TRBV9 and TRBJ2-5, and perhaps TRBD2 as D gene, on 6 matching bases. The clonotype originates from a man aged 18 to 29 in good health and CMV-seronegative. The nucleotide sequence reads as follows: TGTGCCAGCAGCTTTGGAGGGTCCCAAGAGACCCAGTACTTC. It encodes CASSFGGSQETQYF.